The next 18 T cell receptor beta chains were all read from a single sample in a study of blood T cell repertoires in COVID-19. Generated by immunoSEQ multiplex PCR, the TCRdb table keeps only in-frame clones and is missing some. The table lists 200,000 to 250,000 clones, approximately 86% of them singletons, with under 2% in the top ten. The sample consisted of peripheral blood. The receptors here all came from a woman in her sixties or seventies who had recovered from COVID-19.

The chain recombines TRBV11-3 with TRBJ1-1; D not resolved. Germline CDR1 reads SGHNT; CDR2 reads YENEEA. Trimming shortened V by 6 bases and J by 4 bases, and 12 bases separated the two germline ends. The CDR3 has 13 amino acids. The CDR3 DNA reads as TGTGCCAGCAGTTACAATGGTGGCACTGAAGCTTTCTTT. Encoded protein: CASSYNGGTEAFF.

The J gene is TRBJ1-3, the V gene TRBV5-4; D uncertain. The CDR3 covers 15 residues. CDR1 is SGHNT and CDR2 is YYREEE in the germline V gene (reference sequence). V lost 3 bases and J 0 bases, leaving 10 bases between the germline ends. The DNA for the CDR3 is TGTGCCAGCAGCTCGCCCGGGGTCTCTGGAAACACCATATATTTT. As protein: CASSSPGVSGNTIYF.

The chain employs TRBV5-6 and TRBJ1-4; 9 nucleotides align to TRBD1. This CDR3 comprises 15 residues. The V gene end was trimmed by 4 bases and the J gene end by 8 bases; junction bases not matched to a gene: 9. From germline, CDR1 is SGHDT and CDR2 YYEEEE. As DNA, the CDR3 is TGTGCCAGCAGCCCCGGACAGGGGAAGGGGGAAAAACTGTTTTTT. Amino acid sequence: CASSPGQGKGEKLFF. Based on the CDR3 plus reference TRBV5-6 and TRBJ1-4, the full variable domain is DAGVTQSPTHLIKTRGQQVTLRCSPKSGHDTVSWYQQALGQGPQFIFQYYEEEERQRGNFPDRFSGHQFPNYSSELNVNALLLGDSALYLCASSPGQGKGEKLFFGSGTQLSVL.

This chain joins TRBV11-2 and TRBJ2-7, with D tentatively TRBD2 (5 bases). Germline CDR1 SGHAT, CDR2 FQNNGV. This CDR3 region has 14 residues. Trimming took 5 bases from V and 6 from J, leaving 17 bases between them. CDR3 nucleotide sequence: TGTGCCAGCAGCCCCACCTTAACTAGTGGCGAGCAGTACTTC. It is translated as CASSPTLTSGEQYF.

The rearrangement uses TRBV6-5 and TRBJ1-1; possible D gene TRBD1, 5 bases. The CDR3 spans 13 residues. In germline, CDR1 is MNHEY, CDR2 SVGAGI. V gave up 1 base and J gave up 5 bases, with 8 bases separating them. The chain's CDR3 is CASSYFDRTEAFF. The CDR3 region has the DNA TGTGCCAGCAGTTACTTTGACAGAACTGAAGCTTTCTTT.

This clone was observed many times. V usage is TRBV18 and J usage is TRBJ1-6; D is unclear. This CDR3 has 14 residues. Per germline, CDR1 KGHSH and CDR2 LQKENI. V gave up 3 bases and J gave up 8 bases, with 11 bases separating them. The CDR3 nucleotides are TGTGCCAGCTCACCGGCGGGTGTCGATTCACCCCTCCACTTT. Protein: CASSPAGVDSPLHF.

The chain is built from TRBV7-8 and TRBJ1-2; D is uncertain. V was cut by 5 bases and J by 4 bases, with 26 bases left in between. Germline V gives CDR1 SGHVS, CDR2 FQNEAQ. This CDR3 contains 18 residues. The CDR3 loop is CASSASRILGAGFYGYTF. The CDR3, as DNA: TGTGCCAGCAGCGCATCCCGCATATTAGGAGCGGGGTTCTATGGCTACACCTTC.

The gene calls are TRBV7-9 and TRBJ2-1, with TRBD2 identical over 16 bases. The CDR3 totals 18 residues. Germline values: CDR1 SEHNR, CDR2 FQNEAQ (reference sequence). V lost 5 bases and J lost 4; bases outside the gene matches: 8. The CDR3 DNA reads TGTGCCAGCAGCCCCGGGACTAGCGGGGGGGCCAAATACAATGAGCAGTTCTTC. Protein: CASSPGTSGGAKYNEQFF.

CDR3 DNA: TGTGCCAGCAGCCCCCTTAACGCAGGGGAGGGCTACACCTTC. It is translated as CASSPLNAGEGYTF. The chain has TRBV3-1 (or the pseudogene TRBV3-2) and TRBJ1-2; D might be TRBD1 (6 bases). CDR1 and CDR2 (germline): LGHDT, YNNKEL (reference sequence). The V end lost 4 bases, the J end lost 8 bases, and 17 bases lay between the germline ends. The length of the CDR3 is 14 residues.

The V and J genes are TRBV19 and TRBJ2-7; 8 nucleotides line up with TRBD2. V lost 6 bases and J lost 4; bases outside the gene matches: 11. The CDR3 consists of 15 residues. Germline lookup yields CDR1 LNHDA and CDR2 SQIVND (reference sequence). The CDR3 sequence: CASSLAAGGLYEQYF. The CDR3 DNA reads as TGTGCCAGTAGCCTAGCCGCGGGGGGTCTGTACGAGCAGTACTTC.

The J gene is TRBJ2-7, the V gene TRBV18; the match to TRBD1 covers 10 bases. The germline V gene encodes CDR1 KGHSH and CDR2 LQKENI. V lost 2 bases and J lost 2; bases outside the gene matches: 3. The CDR3 covers 15 residues. The chain's CDR3 is CASSPRTGGTYEQYF. CDR3 DNA: TGTGCCAGCTCACCAAGGACAGGGGGAACCTACGAGCAGTACTTC.

The chain uses TRBV5-1 and TRBJ2-3, with TRBD1 matching 9 bases. The CDR3 contains 15 residues. CDR1 and CDR2 (germline): SGHRS, YFSETQ. V dropped 4 bases and J dropped 3; count of bases not matched to a gene: 6. The CDR3 bases are TGCGCCAGCAGCGGACAGGGGCAGGGTACAGATACGCAGTATTTT. Protein: CASSGQGQGTDTQYF.

The chain combines TRBV19 with TRBJ2-1, with TRBD2 identical over 12 bases. Germline-derived CDR1 and CDR2 are LNHDA and SQIVND (reference sequence). The CDR3 extends over 15 amino acids. With V trimmed by 6 bases and J by 5 bases, 5 bases remained unmatched. In DNA, the CDR3 is TGTGCCAGTAGGCAACTAGCGGGGGGCCACAATGAGCAGTTCTTC. Translation: CASRQLAGGHNEQFF.

This rearrangement joins TRBV7-2 to TRBJ1-1; 9 bases align to TRBD1. Germline values: CDR1 SGHTA, CDR2 FQGNSA. The CDR3 contains 15 residues. J lost 4 bases, V lost 5 bases, and 8 bases had no gene match. This CDR3 is CASSRDRAVPTEAFF. The CDR3 region has the DNA TGTGCCAGCAGCCGGGACAGGGCGGTACCCACTGAAGCTTTCTTT.

This clone occurred a few times. V is TRBV19 and J is TRBJ2-7, with a weak D call TRBD2 (7 bases). The length of the CDR3 is 13 residues. Trimming removed 4 bases at V and 7 bases at J, with 14 bases between. Germline CDR1 LNHDA, CDR2 SQIVND (reference sequence). CDR3: CASSTQGGGEQYF. CDR3 DNA sequence: TGTGCCAGTAGTACCCAGGGAGGGGGTGAGCAGTACTTC.

The table lists this clone with a few counts. The V and J genes are TRBV2 and TRBJ1-1, with a tentative D call TRBD1 (5 bases). Germline V gene data show CDR1 as SNHLY and CDR2 as FYNNEI. The CDR3 has 14 amino acids. V was pared by 7 bases and J by 3 bases, with 15 bases between. The CDR3 nucleotides are TGTGCCAGCATACAAAGGGGCTTGGACACTGAAGCTTTCTTT. Encoded protein: CASIQRGLDTEAFF.

CDR3 in DNA: TGTGCCAGCAGTCCAAGATCAGGGGGCGCGAATTCACCCCTCCACTTT. Translating it yields CASSPRSGGANSPLHF. The rearrangement uses TRBV2 and TRBJ1-6; 8 bases line up with TRBD1. Trimming cost V 5 bases and J 7 bases; bases outside gene matches: 10. This CDR3 is built from 16 residues. Germline CDR1 is SNHLY and CDR2 is FYNNEI. The full variable domain, completed using reference TRBV2 and TRBJ1-6, is EPEVTQTPSHQVTQMGQEVILRCVPISNHLYFYWYRQILGQKVEFLVSFYNNEISEKSEIFDDQFSVERPDGSNFTLKIRSTKLEDSAMYFCASSPRSGGANSPLHFGNGTRLTVT.

V gene TRBV5-1 combines with J gene TRBJ1-5, with TRBD1 identical over 7 bases. The CDR3 contains 17 residues. Trimming removed 0 bases from V and 1 base from J; junction bases left unmatched: 7. CDR1 is SGHRS, CDR2 YFSETQ, per germline. The CDR3 DNA reads TGCGCCAGCAGCTTGGGACAGGGTGATTTGAGCAATCAGCCCCAGCATTTT. Its translation is CASSLGQGDLSNQPQHF.